What follows describes a single TCR beta chain. The antigen is not known. Germline-derived CDR1 and CDR2 are SEHNR and FQNEAQ (reference sequence). V shed 2 bases and J shed 7 bases, with 12 bases lying between them. This CDR3 has 14 residues. The data are from a study of response to subunit inactivated influenza vaccine. Study results and limitations: Seasonal influenza vaccination, on each occasion, was suggested by the authors to recruit few new T cells.

MiXCR, applied by TCRdb to the RT-PCR reads, yields one record per CDR3 protein. This sample carries about 190,000 distinct CDR3 sequences, approximately 14% of them seen once, and the ten largest clones take approximately 25%. The sequence was obtained from a man between 50 and 59 years old who received an inactivated influenza vaccine. The sequencing used CD8+ T cells sorted from PBMCs, collected around 5 days after vaccination. The chain recombines TRBV7-9 with TRBJ2-1; no firm D call. CDR3 coding DNA: TGTGCCAGCAGCTTAATTTCCCCCCATAATGAGCAGTTCTTC. Encoded protein: CASSLISPHNEQFF.